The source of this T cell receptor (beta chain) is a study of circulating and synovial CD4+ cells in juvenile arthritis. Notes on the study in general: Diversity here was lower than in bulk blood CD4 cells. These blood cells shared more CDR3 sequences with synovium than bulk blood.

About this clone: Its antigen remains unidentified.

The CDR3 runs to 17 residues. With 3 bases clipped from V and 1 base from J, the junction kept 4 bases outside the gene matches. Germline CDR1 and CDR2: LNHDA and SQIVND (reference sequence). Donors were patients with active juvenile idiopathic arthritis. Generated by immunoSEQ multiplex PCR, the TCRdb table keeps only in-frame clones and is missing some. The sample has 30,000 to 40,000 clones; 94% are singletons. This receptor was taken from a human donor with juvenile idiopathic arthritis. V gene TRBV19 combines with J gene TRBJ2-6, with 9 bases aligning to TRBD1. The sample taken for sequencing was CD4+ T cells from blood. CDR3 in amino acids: CASSMTGGVSGANVLTF. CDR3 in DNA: TGTGCCAGTAGTATGACAGGGGGGGTTTCTGGGGCCAACGTCCTGACTTTC. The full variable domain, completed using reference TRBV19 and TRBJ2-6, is DGGITQSPKYLFRKEGQNVTLSCEQNLNHDAMYWYRQDPGQGLRLIYYSQIVNDFQKGDIAEGYSVSREKKESFPLTVTSAQKNPTAFYLCASSMTGGVSGANVLTFGAGSRLTVL.